This TCR beta chain was identified during a study of vaccination and CD4 T cells after COVID-19 (dated by TCRdb to between 2021 and 2024). Regarding the study in general: SARS-CoV-2 positivity had been established in the convalescent patients by nasal swab PCR, and mild disease was recorded in several of these patients and severe disease in one. Six males and four females were included in the convalescent cohort, with two Hispanic individuals, seven Caucasians, two Asians and one multiracial person represented. Each participant got two doses of either the Pfizer-BioNTech BNT162b2 vaccine (n=8) or the Moderna mRNA-1273 vaccine (n=2). Post-COVID blood samples from convalescent patients were collected a median of about 110 days after diagnosis, with a range of roughly 35 to 170 days. Post-vaccine blood samples were taken a median of roughly 72 days after the second vaccine dose, with a range of roughly 13 to 250 days. For stimulating the cultures, overlapping spike peptide pools were used, derived from SARS-CoV-2 as well as from the common cold coronaviruses HCoV-NL63, HCoV-OC43 and HCoV-229E. Control cultures used a CEFX viral epitope pool as positive control, an HIV-1 Nef peptide pool as negative control, or no peptide. The spike-specific CD4+ TCR repertoire was compared before and after mRNA vaccination in approximately 9 COVID-19 convalescent patients and a handful of infection-naive healthy vaccine recipients.

Paper-wide results and their limitations: Of the vaccine-specific clones found in convalescent patients, nearly all (304 of 307) were mono-reactive for SARS-CoV-2 spike instead of being cross-reactive with common cold coronaviruses. The study included relatively few convalescent patients and did not analyze early timepoints after natural infection. Although the median number of SARS-CoV-2-reactive clonotypes went up from 20 to 25 after infection to some 38 after vaccination, the increase was not significant. In convalescent patients, a median about 84% of post-vaccine SARS-CoV-2-reactive clones were detected only after vaccination, and vaccine-specific priming was suggested by this finding.

The CDR3 runs 15 residues from the cysteine to the phenylalanine. CDR3 DNA only is kept here, 45 bases in frame from base 1. V lost 5 bases and J lost 7 bases, and the count of bases not matched to a germline gene is 10. The germline V gene (reference sequence) sets CDR1 to SEHNR and CDR2 to FQNEAQ. Library preparation employed PCR. At the Johns Hopkins FTIC core, DNA from the cultured CD4+ T cells underwent TCR sequencing with the Oncomine TCR Beta short-read assay. Genomic DNA was extracted from the cultured CD4+ T cells with the QIAamp micro DNA kit. Oncomine TCR Beta libraries made from cultured CD4+ T cells were pooled using unique dual indexes and sequenced on an Illumina iSeq 100. The paper's data handling went like this. Non-productive sequences were removed, and CDR3s that did not start with C, did not end with F or W, or were shorter than 7 amino acids were discarded. The MANAFEST web application identified antigen-specific clonotypes by comparing peptide-stimulated wells against reference wells and other culture wells. An FDR below 0.05, an odds ratio above 5, and a productive frequency above 0.1% in at least two of three replicate wells were required for clones to be considered positive. A clonotype counted as cross-reactive if it showed significant expansion both in the SARS-CoV-2 spike wells and in at least one common cold coronavirus spike condition. Using R version 3.6.1, CDR3 homology was evaluated through Levenshtein distances (stringdist) along with unrooted phylogenetic trees (ape). TCRdb reanalyzed the raw reads on its own, using fastp at Q25 for trimming and MiXCR for clone calling, and kept in-frame beta chains. Records with the same CDR3 protein are collapsed into one entry carrying the most frequent genes and DNA. These V and J calls originate from TCRdb's pipeline instead of the authors' own analysis. The sample contains 21,000 or so distinct CDR3 sequences, nearly 55% of them found a single time. The ten top clones hold about 6.5% of the sample.

The treatment or condition label of this sample denotes: roughly ten-day PBMC culture with coronavirus spike peptide pools or control peptides (ViraFEST assay). The ViraFEST assay, used in the study, expanded antigen-specific T cells with peptide pools and then identified the expanded clonotypes through TCR sequencing. The positive SARS-CoV-2 PCR tests of the convalescent patients were dated from March to December 2020, before the Alpha, Beta and Delta variants emerged in the United States. Each well held about 2.2 million PBMCs cultured in IMDM containing about 5% human AB serum and approximately 9.8 IU/ml IL-2, with about 10 ug/ml peptide pools added. On days 3 and 7, half of the culture medium was replaced with fresh IL-2-containing medium. Once the cells had been in culture for 10 days, the EasySep CD4+ T cell isolation kit was used to isolate CD4+ T cells by negative selection. Ficoll-Paque Plus gradient centrifugation was used to isolate PBMCs from whole blood, and the isolated PBMCs were then either used fresh or cryopreserved at -140C. Culture conditions were generally each tested in triplicate wells.

Comment on this clonotype: Its recognized antigen is unknown. Base quality data are lacking; no much larger clone is found one base away.

The chain employs TRBV7-9 and TRBJ2-1, with 8 central nucleotides matching TRBD2. The sample was CD4+ T cells from blood, cultured in vitro. This receptor was obtained from a human donor who had recovered from COVID-19. The DNA sequence is given as TGTGCCAGCAGCCGCGGAGTGACTAGCGTTAATGAGCAGTTCTTC. This codes for CASSRGVTSVNEQFF.